The source of this T cell receptor (beta chain) is a study of blood T cell repertoires in COVID-19. On the study more broadly: The United States, Italy and Spain were the sources of the acute and convalescent COVID-19 samples. T cells, B-cell-depleted T cells, or PBMCs provided the cDNA or gDNA that served as material.

Per the study methods: By means of reference gene primer amplification, nucleated cell counts were estimated. Only in-frame clones appear in the TCRdb table, and some are missing; sequencing was by immunoSEQ multiplex PCR. The V and J calls and clone size come from that table; D and trimming were worked out from the DNA. Of about 50,000 clones listed, approximately 89% are singletons. The sequenced sample was peripheral blood. The sequence came from a man aged 55 to 69 with acute or convalescent COVID-19.

CDR3 sequence: CASSPLRQGGHTEAFF. CDR3 bases: TGTGCCAGCTCACCACTTCGACAGGGGGGACACACTGAAGCTTTCTTT. The J gene is TRBJ1-1, the V gene TRBV18; 9 bases match TRBD1. The CDR3 sequence is 16 residues long. Germline V gives CDR1 KGHSH, CDR2 LQKENI. V dropped 1 base and J dropped 3; count of bases not matched to a gene: 6.